This T cell receptor beta chain came from a study of blood T cell repertoires in COVID-19. This CDR3 is 18 amino acids long. V gave up 6 bases and J gave up 2 bases; unmatched junction bases: 17. Per germline, CDR1 MGHDK and CDR2 SYGVNS. Profiled with immunoSEQ multiplex PCR; TCRdb holds only in-frame clones, not every one. The repertoire includes about 250,000 clones, approximately 81% of them detected once, and approximately 7.2% sits in the top ten. The source material was peripheral blood. This receptor was taken from a woman of 80 years or more with acute or convalescent COVID-19. The J gene is TRBJ2-5, the V gene TRBV25-1, with 8 bases matching TRBD2. Here the CDR3 DNA reads TGTGCCAGCAGCGAGACCCCACCTGGCGGGGGGATTCAAGAGACCCAGTACTTC. Its translation: CASSETPPGGGIQETQYF.